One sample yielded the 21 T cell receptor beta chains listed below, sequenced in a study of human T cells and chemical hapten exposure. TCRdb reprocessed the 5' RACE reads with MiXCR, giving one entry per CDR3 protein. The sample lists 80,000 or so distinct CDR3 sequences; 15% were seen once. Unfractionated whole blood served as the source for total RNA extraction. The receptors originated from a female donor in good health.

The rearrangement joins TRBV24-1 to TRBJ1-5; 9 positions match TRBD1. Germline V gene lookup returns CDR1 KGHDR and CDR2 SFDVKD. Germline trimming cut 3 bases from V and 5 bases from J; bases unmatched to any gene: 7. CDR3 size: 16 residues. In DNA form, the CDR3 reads TGTGCCACCAGTGATCAACGGACAGGGGACGATCAGCCCCAGCATTTT. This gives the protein CATSDQRTGDDQPQHF.

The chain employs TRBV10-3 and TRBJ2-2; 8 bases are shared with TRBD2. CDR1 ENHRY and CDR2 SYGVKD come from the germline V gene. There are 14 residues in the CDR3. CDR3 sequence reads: CATGGPEVTGELFF. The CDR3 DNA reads TGTGCTACGGGAGGGCCTGAGGTCACCGGGGAGCTGTTTTTT.

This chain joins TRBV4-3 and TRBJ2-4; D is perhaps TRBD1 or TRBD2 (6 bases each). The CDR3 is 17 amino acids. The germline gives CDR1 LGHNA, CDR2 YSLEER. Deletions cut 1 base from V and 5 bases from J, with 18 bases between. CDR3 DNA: TGCGCCAGCAGCCAAGTCTTCTCGGGGGCAGCTGAAAACATTCAGTACTTC. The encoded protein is CASSQVFSGAAENIQYF.

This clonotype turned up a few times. DNA for the CDR3: TGCGCCAGCACCCTAAAGAACCCGGCTAATGAAAAACTGTTTTTT. It translates to CASTLKNPANEKLFF. The V gene is TRBV5-1, the J gene TRBJ1-4; D call uncertain. Germline V gene data show CDR1 as SGHRS and CDR2 as YFSETQ. The CDR3 runs to 15 residues. V lost 6 bases to trimming and J lost 3 bases, with 15 bases between them.

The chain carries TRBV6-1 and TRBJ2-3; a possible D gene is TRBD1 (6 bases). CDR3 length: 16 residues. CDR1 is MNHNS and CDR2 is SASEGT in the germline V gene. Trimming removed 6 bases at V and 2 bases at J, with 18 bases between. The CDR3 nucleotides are TGTGCCAGCAGAACCGGACAGAGATTATTCACAGATACGCAGTATTTT. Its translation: CASRTGQRLFTDTQYF.

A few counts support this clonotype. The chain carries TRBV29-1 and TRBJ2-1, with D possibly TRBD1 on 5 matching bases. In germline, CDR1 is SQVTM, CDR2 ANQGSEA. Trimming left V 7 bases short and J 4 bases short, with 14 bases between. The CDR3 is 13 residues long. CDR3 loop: CSADAGPYNEQFF. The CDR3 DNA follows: TGCAGCGCCGACGCAGGGCCATACAATGAGCAGTTCTTC.

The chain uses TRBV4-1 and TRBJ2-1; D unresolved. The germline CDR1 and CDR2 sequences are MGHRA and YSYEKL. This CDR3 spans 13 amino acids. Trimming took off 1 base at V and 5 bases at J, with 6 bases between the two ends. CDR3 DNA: TGCGCCAGCAGCCAAGTCTGGGACAATGAGCAGTTCTTC. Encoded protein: CASSQVWDNEQFF.

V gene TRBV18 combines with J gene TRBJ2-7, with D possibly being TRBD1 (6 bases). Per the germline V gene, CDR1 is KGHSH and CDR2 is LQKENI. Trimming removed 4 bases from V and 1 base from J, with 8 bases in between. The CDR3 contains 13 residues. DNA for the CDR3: TGTGCCAGCTCACAACAGGGATCCTACGAGCAGTACTTC. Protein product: CASSQQGSYEQYF.

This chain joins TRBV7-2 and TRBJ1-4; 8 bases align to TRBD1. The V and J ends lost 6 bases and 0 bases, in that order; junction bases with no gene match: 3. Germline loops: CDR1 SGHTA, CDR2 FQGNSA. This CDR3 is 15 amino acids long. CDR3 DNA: TGTGCCAGCAGTAAACAGGGGGCAACTAATGAAAAACTGTTTTTT. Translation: CASSKQGATNEKLFF.

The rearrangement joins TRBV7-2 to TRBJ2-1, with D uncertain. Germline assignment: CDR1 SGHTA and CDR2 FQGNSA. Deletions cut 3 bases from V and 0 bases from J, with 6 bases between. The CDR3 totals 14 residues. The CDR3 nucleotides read TGTGCCAGCAGCTTTGCGGCCTCCTACAATGAGCAGTTCTTC. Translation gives CASSFAASYNEQFF.

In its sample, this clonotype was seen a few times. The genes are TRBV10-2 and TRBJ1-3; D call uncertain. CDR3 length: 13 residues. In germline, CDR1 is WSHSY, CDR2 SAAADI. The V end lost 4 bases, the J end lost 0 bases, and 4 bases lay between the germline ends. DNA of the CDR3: TGCGCCAGCAGTGGGGACTCTGGAAACACCATATATTTT. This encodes CASSGDSGNTIYF.

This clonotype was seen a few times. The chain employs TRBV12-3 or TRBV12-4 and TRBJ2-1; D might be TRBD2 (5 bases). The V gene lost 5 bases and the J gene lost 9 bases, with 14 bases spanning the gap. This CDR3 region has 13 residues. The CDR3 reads CASSVEGGGEQFF. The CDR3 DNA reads TGTGCCAGCAGTGTTGAGGGTGGTGGTGAGCAGTTCTTC.

DNA for the CDR3: TGTGCCAGCAGCTTAGCAGGGGGCGTGACTTACGAGCAGTACTTC. This sequence encodes CASSLAGGVTYEQYF. V gene TRBV7-2 combines with J gene TRBJ2-7, with 7 bases aligning to TRBD1. V lost 0 bases, J lost 4 bases, and 6 bases stayed unmatched. From germline, CDR1 is SGHTA and CDR2 FQGNSA. The length of the CDR3 is 15 residues. The variable domain in full, completed from reference TRBV7-2 and TRBJ2-7, reads GAGVSQSPSNKVTEKGKDVELRCDPISGHTALYWYRQSLGQGLEFLIYFQGNSAPDKSGLPSDRFSAERTGGSVSTLTIQRTQQEDSAVYLCASSLAGGVTYEQYFGPGTRLTVT.

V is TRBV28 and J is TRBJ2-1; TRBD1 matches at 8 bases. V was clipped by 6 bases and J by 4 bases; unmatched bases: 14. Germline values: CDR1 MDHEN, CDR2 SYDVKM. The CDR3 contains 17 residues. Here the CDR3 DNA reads TGTGCCAGCAGCGAGGCCGGGACAGGAAATTTGTACAATGAGCAGTTCTTC. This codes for CASSEAGTGNLYNEQFF.

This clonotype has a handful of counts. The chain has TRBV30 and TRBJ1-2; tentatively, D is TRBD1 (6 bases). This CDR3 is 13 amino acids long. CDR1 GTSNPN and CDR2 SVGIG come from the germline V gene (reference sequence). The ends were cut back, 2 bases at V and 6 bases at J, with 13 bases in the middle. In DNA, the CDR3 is TGTGCCTGGAGTCTAAACAGGGCCAATGGCTACACCTTC. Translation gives CAWSLNRANGYTF.

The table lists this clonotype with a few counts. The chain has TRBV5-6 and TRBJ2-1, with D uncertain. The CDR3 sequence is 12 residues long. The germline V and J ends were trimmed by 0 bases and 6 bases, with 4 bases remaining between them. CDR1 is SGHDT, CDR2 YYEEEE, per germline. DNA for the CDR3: TGTGCCAGCAGCTTGGGCGTCAATGAGCAGTTCTTC. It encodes CASSLGVNEQFF.

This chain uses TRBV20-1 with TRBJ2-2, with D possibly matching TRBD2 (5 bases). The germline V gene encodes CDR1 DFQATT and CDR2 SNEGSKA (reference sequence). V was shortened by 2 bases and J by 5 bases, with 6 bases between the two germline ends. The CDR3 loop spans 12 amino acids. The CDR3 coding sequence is TGCAGTGCTAGACGGGAAACCGGGGAGCTGTTTTTT. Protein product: CSARRETGELFF.

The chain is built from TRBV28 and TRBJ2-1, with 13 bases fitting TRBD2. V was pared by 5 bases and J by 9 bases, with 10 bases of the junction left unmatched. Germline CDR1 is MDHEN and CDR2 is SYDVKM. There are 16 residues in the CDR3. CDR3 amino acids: CASSPPGLAGVSEQFF. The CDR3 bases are TGTGCCAGCAGTCCACCCGGACTAGCGGGAGTATCTGAGCAGTTCTTC.

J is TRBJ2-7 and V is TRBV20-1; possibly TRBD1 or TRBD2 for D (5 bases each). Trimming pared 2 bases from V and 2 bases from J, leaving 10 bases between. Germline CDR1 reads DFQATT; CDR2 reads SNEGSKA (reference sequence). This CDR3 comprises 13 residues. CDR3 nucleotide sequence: TGCAGTGCTAGATCGGGGCCCGCCTACGAGCAGTACTTC. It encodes CSARSGPAYEQYF.

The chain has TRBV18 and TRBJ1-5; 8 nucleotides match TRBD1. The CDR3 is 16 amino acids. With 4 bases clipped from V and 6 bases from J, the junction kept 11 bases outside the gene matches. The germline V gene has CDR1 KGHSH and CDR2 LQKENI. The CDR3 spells CASSRGAGGAGQPQHF. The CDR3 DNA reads TGTGCCAGCTCACGCGGGGCAGGGGGCGCGGGTCAGCCCCAGCATTTT.

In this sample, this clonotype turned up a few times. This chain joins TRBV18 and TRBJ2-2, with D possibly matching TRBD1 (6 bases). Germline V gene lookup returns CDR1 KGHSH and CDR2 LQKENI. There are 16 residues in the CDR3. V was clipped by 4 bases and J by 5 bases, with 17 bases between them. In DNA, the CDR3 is TGTGCCAGCTCACACTTAACCGGGACAACGACCGGGGAGCTGTTTTTT. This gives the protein CASSHLTGTTTGELFF.